This entry is about one T cell receptor (beta chain). This sample was taken from a study of blood T cell repertoires in COVID-19. Authors' analysis steps: Estimates of nucleated cell counts were drawn from the amplification of reference gene primers. Repertoires were generated with immunoSEQ multiplex PCR, while TCRdb's copy carries only in-frame clones and drops some. V and J calls and clone size follow that table, whereas D and trimming were derived from the DNA. The table records 310,000 or so clones, 70% to 90% of them present only once. There are 14 residues in the CDR3. The V gene's germline CDR1 is KGHSH and CDR2 LQKENI. Trimming cost V 3 bases and J 0 bases, with 8 bases left between them.

The receptor was isolated from a woman aged 25 to 45 who had recovered from COVID-19. Sequenced sample: PBMCs or T cells enriched from blood (not recorded which). The chain has TRBV18 and TRBJ1-1, with TRBD1 as a possible D gene (5 bases). In DNA, the CDR3 is TGTGCCAGCTCACCGGGACTTATGAACACTGAAGCTTTCTTT. Amino acids: CASSPGLMNTEAFF. Looking up the rest from reference TRBV18 and TRBJ1-1 gives the full variable domain: NAGVMQNPRHLVRRRGQEARLRCSPMKGHSHVYWYRQLPEEGLKFMVYLQKENIIDESGMPKERFSAEFPKEGPSILRIQQVVRGDSAAYFCASSPGLMNTEAFFGQGTRLTVV.